Listed here are 15 T cell receptor beta chains from one sample, sequenced in a study of cytomegalovirus exposure and HLA in healthy donors. The PCR used 60 Vbeta and 13 Jbeta primers. Produced via immunoSEQ multiplex PCR; TCRdb's table is partial and in-frame only. The data contain about 150,000 clones, around 84% of them singletons. Sequencing input: PBMCs. These receptors were taken from a woman in her thirties or forties in good health and CMV-seropositive.

This chain connects TRBV5-1 to TRBJ2-3; D perhaps matches TRBD1 (6 bases). The CDR3 sequence is 16 residues long. Germline V lookup: CDR1 SGHRS, CDR2 YFSETQ. V was clipped by 0 bases and J by 6 bases, with 17 bases between them. The CDR3 is CASSLAEAGVYDTQYF. The CDR3 DNA sequence: TGCGCCAGCAGCTTGGCCGAGGCAGGGGTGTATGATACGCAGTATTTT. The full variable domain, rest sourced from reference TRBV5-1 and TRBJ2-3, is KAGVTQTPRYLIKTRGQQVTLSCSPISGHRSVSWYQQTPGQGLQFLFEYFSETQRNKGNFPGRFSGRQFSNSRSEMNVSTLELGDSALYLCASSLAEAGVYDTQYFGPGTRLTVL.

CDR3 region: CATVPTNYGYTF. Here the CDR3 DNA reads TGTGCCACCGTCCCTACTAACTATGGCTACACCTTC. The V and J genes are TRBV28 and TRBJ1-2; no definite D call. Germline assignment: CDR1 MDHEN and CDR2 SYDVKM. V was shortened by 10 bases and J by 0 bases, with 9 bases between the two germline ends. This CDR3 contains 12 residues.

In its sample, this clone was seen a few times. The chain employs TRBV13 and TRBJ2-2; 7 nucleotides line up with TRBD2. This CDR3 spans 20 amino acids. The junction had 16 bases not matched to a gene; V was cut back by 0 bases and J by 3 bases. Germline V gene sequence: CDR1 PRHDT, CDR2 FYEKMQ (reference sequence). The CDR3 loop reads CASSLGGRTELSLYTGELFF. CDR3 nucleotides: TGTGCCAGCAGCTTAGGCGGGAGGACCGAACTTTCTTTGTACACCGGGGAGCTGTTTTTT.

The rearrangement links TRBV5-8 to TRBJ2-1; 7 positions match TRBD1. V lost 5 bases to trimming and J lost 3 bases; unmatched junction nucleotides: 8. Per germline, CDR1 SGHTS and CDR2 YDEGEE. This CDR3 is built from 15 residues. CDR3 DNA: TGTGCCAGCAGTTCCACAGGGGTTCGCTACAATGAGCAGTTCTTC. This translates into CASSSTGVRYNEQFF.

The J gene is TRBJ2-3, the V gene TRBV7-2; 7 nucleotides agree with TRBD2. V dropped 5 bases and J dropped 9; count of bases not matched to a gene: 2. The CDR3 sequence is 11 residues long. Germline CDR1 is SGHTA and CDR2 is FQGNSA. CDR3 amino acids: CASSIGGTQYF. Written as DNA, the CDR3 is TGTGCCAGCAGCATCGGGGGGACGCAGTATTTT. The whole variable domain, filled in from reference TRBV7-2 and TRBJ2-3, reads GAGVSQSPSNKVTEKGKDVELRCDPISGHTALYWYRQSLGQGLEFLIYFQGNSAPDKSGLPSDRFSAERTGGSVSTLTIQRTQQEDSAVYLCASSIGGTQYFGPGTRLTVL.

The CDR3 nucleotides are TGTGCCACCAGCAGAGATCGAGCAGGGAATCAGCCCCAGCATTTT. Translating gives CATSRDRAGNQPQHF. The J gene is TRBJ1-5, the V gene TRBV15; the D gene is possibly TRBD1 (5 bases). Germline-derived CDR1 and CDR2 are LNHNV and YYDKDF (reference sequence). The CDR3 is made up of 15 amino acids. V lost 0 bases and J lost 4, with 10 bases in between.

This clone appeared a few times. The chain joins TRBV14 to TRBJ2-3; 14 nucleotides line up with TRBD2. The CDR3 extends over 17 amino acids. The germline V gene has CDR1 SGHDN and CDR2 FVKESK. J lost 5 bases, V lost 2 bases, and 6 bases had no gene match. The DNA of the CDR3 is TGTGCCAGCAGCCAATTAACTGGACTAGCGGGAGGAGATACGCAGTATTTT. Translated: CASSQLTGLAGGDTQYF.

The chain carries TRBV9 and TRBJ2-5; TRBD2 is a possible D gene (6 bases). The CDR3 covers 16 residues. V lost 0 bases to trimming and J lost 1 base, with 13 bases between them. Germline CDR1 SGDLS, CDR2 YYNGEE. The DNA of the CDR3 is TGTGCCAGCAGCGTAGTACCGGGAGCAGGCCAAGAGACCCAGTACTTC. This sequence encodes CASSVVPGAGQETQYF.

This clone showed up just a few times. The rearrangement links TRBV19 to TRBJ2-7, with D perhaps TRBD2 (5 bases). CDR1 is LNHDA, CDR2 SQIVND, per germline (reference sequence). This CDR3 has 14 residues. Trimming stripped 5 bases from V and 6 bases from J, with 17 bases between. The CDR3 protein is CASSSSRSGGEQYF. The CDR3 region has the DNA TGTGCCAGTAGTTCGAGCCGGTCAGGAGGCGAGCAGTACTTC.

This clone has more than one count but fewer than ten. The chain recombines TRBV7-8 with TRBJ2-1, with 12 nucleotides matching TRBD2. Germline V gene sequence: CDR1 SGHVS, CDR2 FQNEAQ. The CDR3 totals 20 residues. The ends lost 5 bases at V and 0 bases at J; junction bases unmatched: 14. Here the CDR3 reads CASSLKLAGGYPSSYNEQFF. The DNA for the CDR3 is TGTGCCAGCAGCCTTAAACTAGCGGGGGGATATCCCAGCTCCTACAATGAGCAGTTCTTC.

The chain carries TRBV27 and TRBJ2-7; TRBD1 agrees at 8 bases. This CDR3 has 12 amino acids. Per the germline V gene, CDR1 is MNHEY and CDR2 is SMNVEV (reference sequence). Trimming cost V 9 bases and J 5 bases; bases outside gene matches: 6. The CDR3 loop is CASADRVHEQYF. CDR3 sequence (DNA): TGTGCCAGTGCGGACAGGGTACACGAGCAGTACTTC.

J is TRBJ2-7 and V is TRBV7-8, with 12 bases lining up with TRBD2. This CDR3 spans 15 amino acids. The V gene's germline CDR1 is SGHVS and CDR2 FQNEAQ. Trimming at V came to 4 bases and at J to 1 base, leaving 2 bases not matched to a gene. The DNA for the CDR3 is TGTGCCAGCAGCTCACTAGCGGGAGGTTCCTACGAGCAGTACTTC. This encodes CASSSLAGGSYEQYF.

The rearrangement uses TRBV27 and TRBJ2-7; the match to TRBD1 covers 7 bases. The CDR3 is 14 residues long. Trimming removed 10 bases from V and 4 bases from J; junction bases left unmatched: 13. CDR1 is MNHEY and CDR2 is SMNVEV in the germline V gene (reference sequence). Here the CDR3 reads CATSIRQGLYEQYF. The CDR3 coding sequence is TGTGCCACCTCAATTAGACAGGGTTTGTACGAGCAGTACTTC.

V gene TRBV5-4 combines with J gene TRBJ2-1; weak D call: TRBD2 (5 bases). The CDR3 contains 15 residues. Germline CDR1 is SGHNT and CDR2 is YYREEE (reference sequence). V lost 2 bases and J lost 4, with 13 bases in between. CDR3 DNA: TGTGCCAGCAGCTTTAGAAACAGCGGATACAATGAGCAGTTCTTC. This translates into CASSFRNSGYNEQFF. Full variable domain (remainder filled in from reference TRBV5-4 and TRBJ2-1): ETGVTQSPTHLIKTRGQQVTLRCSSQSGHNTVSWYQQALGQGPQFIFQYYREEENGRGNFPPRFSGLQFPNYSSELNVNALELDDSALYLCASSFRNSGYNEQFFGPGTRLTVL.

The rearrangement uses TRBV11-3 and TRBJ1-1, with TRBD1 identical over 8 bases. Losses at the gene ends were 4 bases for V and 0 bases for J; bases not matched to a gene: 4. Germline CDR1 and CDR2: SGHNT and YENEEA. The CDR3 loop spans 15 amino acids. DNA for the CDR3: TGTGCCAGCAGCTCCGGACAGGGCCTGAACACTGAAGCTTTCTTT. Translation gives CASSSGQGLNTEAFF.